The entry below describes one TCR beta chain. No antigen is known for it. This sample was taken from a study of PD-1 blockade in classical Hodgkin lymphoma. Study details: On a schedule of every 2 weeks, patients received nivolumab 3 mg/kg intravenously. General observations from the study: Complete responders' baseline diversity resembled that of newly diagnosed patients. It was CD4+ TCR diversity, not CD8+, that rose significantly by C4D1.

The CDR3 is made up of 13 amino acids. The J segment lost 3 bases and the V segment lost 8 bases, leaving 4 bases of the junction unmatched. The germline gives CDR1 MNHEY, CDR2 SVGAGI. Assay: immunoSEQ multiplex PCR; the TCRdb copy retains only in-frame clones and omits some. The data hold 95,000 to 100,000 clones, with roughly 91% observed a single time. Every single patient, without exception, relapsed after autologous stem cell transplantation, and brentuximab vedotin exposure varied. The sequenced sample was peripheral blood mononuclear cells (PBMCs), obtained before the second cycle of nivolumab. V is TRBV6-5 and J is TRBJ2-3, with 8 bases matching TRBD2. The TCR comes from a human donor with classical Hodgkin lymphoma. The CDR3, as DNA: TGTGCCAGCGGTCGGGGGGGTACAGATACGCAGTATTTT. Its protein product is CASGRGGTDTQYF.